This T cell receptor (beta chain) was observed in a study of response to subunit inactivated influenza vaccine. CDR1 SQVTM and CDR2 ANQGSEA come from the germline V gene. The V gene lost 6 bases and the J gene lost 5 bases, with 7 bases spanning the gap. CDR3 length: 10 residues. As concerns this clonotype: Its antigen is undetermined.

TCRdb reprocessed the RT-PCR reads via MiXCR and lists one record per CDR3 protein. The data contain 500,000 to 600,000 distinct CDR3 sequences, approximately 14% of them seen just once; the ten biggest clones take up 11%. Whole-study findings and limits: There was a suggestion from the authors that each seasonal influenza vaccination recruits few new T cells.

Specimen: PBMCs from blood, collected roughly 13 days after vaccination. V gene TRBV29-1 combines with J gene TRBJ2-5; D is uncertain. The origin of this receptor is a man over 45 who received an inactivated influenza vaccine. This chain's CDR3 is CSVVSETQYF. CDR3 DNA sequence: TGCAGCGTCGTGTCTGAGACCCAGTACTTC.